Sequencing of this TCR beta chain was carried out in a study of spatial heterogeneity in lung cancer. Study summary: The average appearance count of each unique TCR and UMI combination in raw reads was more than eight.

About this clonotype: What it binds is not known.

Findings and caveats of the study: Follow-up blood showed ubiquitous expanded tumor TCRs less than blood at resection did.

This sample's time point: sample taken at primary tumor resection. No cells were sorted before sequencing. The whole RNA sequenced was extracted from tumor, nontumor lung or frozen PBMC. Donors were roughly 72 untreated early-stage non-small cell lung cancer patients. On each TCR cDNA molecule, a unique molecular identifier was present. TCRdb re-analysed the 5' RACE reads in MiXCR, keeping a single row per CDR3 protein. This sample has roughly 18,000 distinct CDR3 sequences, with 19% found just once. The CDR3 runs 12 residues. CDR1 is SQVTM, CDR2 ANQGSEA, per germline. V lost 4 bases and J lost 7, with 14 bases in between.

The sample was PBMCs, taken at surgery. This chain joins TRBV29-1 and TRBJ2-7; unclear D gene. This receptor was taken from a male donor with early-stage non-small cell lung cancer. The CDR3 DNA sequence: TGCAGCGTTGGAAAAGATGGCAGTGAGCAGTACTTC. Translation gives CSVGKDGSEQYF.